The present TCR beta chain was sequenced within a study of blood T cell repertoires in COVID-19. Overall study context: Both acute and convalescent COVID-19 samples were obtained from the United States, Italy and Spain.

Authors' analysis steps: From reference gene primer amplification, estimates of nucleated cell counts were derived. The assay was immunoSEQ multiplex PCR, and TCRdb's table has in-frame clones only and misses some. The V and J calls and clone size were taken over from that table, and D and trimming were inferred from the DNA. Of approximately 150,000 clones listed, more than 75% are singletons. The CDR3 covers 16 residues. Germline lookup yields CDR1 LGHDT and CDR2 YNNKEL (reference sequence). The V end was cut by 0 bases, the J end by 4 bases, with 15 bases between. The sequencing sample was made of peripheral blood. The source of this sequence is a woman aged 50 to 60 with COVID-19, enrolled during active disease. The genes are TRBV3-1 (or the pseudogene TRBV3-2) and TRBJ1-2; D possibly corresponds to TRBD1 (5 bases). The CDR3 sequence: CASSQEEAGLGYGYTF. For the CDR3, the DNA is TGTGCCAGCAGCCAAGAGGAAGCAGGGCTAGGCTATGGCTACACCTTC.